The clone carrying this T cell receptor beta chain appeared a few times. Its antigen remains unidentified. Two oligonucleotides, mixed equimolar, formed the beta constant-region primer covering TRBC1 and TRBC2. Nested alpha and beta constant-region primers with the SP2 primer drove four PCR rounds on ligated cDNA. Ligation attached a single-stranded oligonucleotide with a 12-nucleotide UMI and the SP2 primer to the cDNA 3' end. TCRdb redid the calling of the UMI-ligation and nested PCR reads with MiXCR, one entry per CDR3 protein. Among around 110,000 distinct CDR3 sequences listed, 36% were seen once. The V gene's germline CDR1 is SNHLY and CDR2 FYNNEI. The length of the CDR3 is 14 residues. V lost 3 bases and J lost 2; bases outside the gene matches: 4. These data come from a study of naive and memory T cell subsets. Study results and limitations: Each distinct alpha or beta sequence counts as one clonotype.

This clonotype was obtained from a human donor in good health. The chain links TRBV2 to TRBJ2-7; 7 nucleotides agree with TRBD2. The source material was central memory CD4+ T cells from blood. The CDR3 region is CASSDPGGPYEQYF. As DNA, the CDR3 is TGTGCCAGCAGTGACCCGGGGGGACCCTACGAGCAGTACTTC.